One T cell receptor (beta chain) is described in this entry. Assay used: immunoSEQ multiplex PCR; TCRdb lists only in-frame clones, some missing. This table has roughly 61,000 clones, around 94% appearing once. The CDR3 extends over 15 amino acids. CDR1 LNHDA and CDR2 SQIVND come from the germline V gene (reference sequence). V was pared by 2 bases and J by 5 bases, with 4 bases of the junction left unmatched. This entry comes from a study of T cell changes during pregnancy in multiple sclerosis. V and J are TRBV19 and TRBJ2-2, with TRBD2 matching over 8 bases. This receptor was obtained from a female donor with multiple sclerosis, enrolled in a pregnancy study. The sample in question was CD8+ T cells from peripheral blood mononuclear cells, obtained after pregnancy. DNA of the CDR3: TGTGCCAGTAGTATAAGAGGCGGGAGGACCGGGGAGCTGTTTTTT. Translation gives CASSIRGGRTGELFF. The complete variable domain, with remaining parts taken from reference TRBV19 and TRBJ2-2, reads DGGITQSPKYLFRKEGQNVTLSCEQNLNHDAMYWYRQDPGQGLRLIYYSQIVNDFQKGDIAEGYSVSREKKESFPLTVTSAQKNPTAFYLCASSIRGGRTGELFFGEGSRLTVL.